These 6 T cell receptor beta chains were all obtained from the same sample, sequenced in a study of blood T cell repertoires in COVID-19. Method: immunoSEQ multiplex PCR; TCRdb's copy keeps in-frame clones and lacks some. The table shows 250,000 to 350,000 clones, with 90% occurring only once. Material: PBMCs or T cells enriched from blood (not recorded which). Receptors were obtained from a woman under 30 with acute COVID-19.

The chain is built from TRBV29-1 and TRBJ2-1; D not resolved. The V gene lost 6 bases and the J gene lost 7 bases, with 10 bases spanning the gap. CDR3 length equals 11 residues. CDR1 and CDR2 from the germline V gene are SQVTM and ANQGSEA. The CDR3 here is CSVWQANEQFF. The CDR3 region has the DNA TGCAGCGTCTGGCAGGCTAATGAGCAGTTCTTC.

The rearrangement uses TRBV29-1 and TRBJ2-1, with 8 bases matching TRBD1. V gave up 4 bases and J gave up 1 base; unmatched junction bases: 9. Germline CDR1 and CDR2: SQVTM and ANQGSEA. CDR3 length equals 16 residues. The CDR3 here is CSVVKGQESSYNEQFF. CDR3 nucleotides: TGCAGCGTTGTAAAGGGACAGGAGAGTTCCTACAATGAGCAGTTCTTC.

The chain is built from TRBV11-3 and TRBJ2-3, with D possibly matching TRBD1 (5 bases). Deletions cut 3 bases from V and 1 base from J, with 8 bases between. This CDR3 has 14 residues. Germline V lookup: CDR1 SGHNT, CDR2 YENEEA. The CDR3 DNA sequence: TGTGCCAGCAGCTTGTCACAGGGCACAGATACGCAGTATTTT. It codes for CASSLSQGTDTQYF.

CDR3: CATWTMGTGSNSPLHF. The CDR3 DNA sequence: TGTGCCACGTGGACGATGGGGACAGGAAGCAATTCACCCCTCCACTTT. The chain links TRBV28 to TRBJ1-6; TRBD1 matches 8 bases. Germline V gene data show CDR1 as MDHEN and CDR2 as SYDVKM. J was trimmed by 7 bases and V by 10 bases; bases with no gene match: 15. CDR3 length: 16 amino acids.

The chain recombines TRBV2 with TRBJ2-1; D gene unclear. The CDR3 extends over 13 amino acids. Trimming pared 7 bases from V and 3 bases from J, leaving 10 bases between. Germline-derived CDR1 and CDR2 are SNHLY and FYNNEI. CDR3: CASMIADYNEQFF. CDR3 nucleotides: TGTGCCAGCATGATCGCGGACTACAATGAGCAGTTCTTC.

This sequence joins TRBV5-6 and TRBJ2-2; D unresolved. Germline V gene data show CDR1 as SGHDT and CDR2 as YYEEEE. This CDR3 comprises 15 residues. V lost 2 bases to trimming and J lost 1 base, with 9 bases between them. The CDR3 reads CASSFGQVNTGELFF. The CDR3 region has the DNA TGTGCCAGCAGCTTTGGGCAGGTGAACACCGGGGAGCTGTTTTTT.